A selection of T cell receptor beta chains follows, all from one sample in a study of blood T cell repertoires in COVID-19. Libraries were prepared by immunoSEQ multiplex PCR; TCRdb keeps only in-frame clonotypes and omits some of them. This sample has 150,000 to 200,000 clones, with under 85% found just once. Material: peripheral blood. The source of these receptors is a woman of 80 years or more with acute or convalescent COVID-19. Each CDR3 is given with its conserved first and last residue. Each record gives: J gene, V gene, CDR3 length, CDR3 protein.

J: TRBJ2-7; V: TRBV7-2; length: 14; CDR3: CASSLLGKEDEQYF
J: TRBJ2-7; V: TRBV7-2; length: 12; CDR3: CASSFSAYEQYF
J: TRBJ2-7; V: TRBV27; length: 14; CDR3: CASSLSTVSYEQYF
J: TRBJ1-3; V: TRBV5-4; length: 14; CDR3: CASSGGGTGNTIYF
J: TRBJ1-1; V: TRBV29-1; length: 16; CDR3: CSVEPSGADLRAEAFF
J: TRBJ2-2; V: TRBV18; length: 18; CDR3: CASSPTSLAGTNTGELFF
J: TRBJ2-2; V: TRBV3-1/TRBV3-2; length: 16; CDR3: CASSPFSTKSTGELFF
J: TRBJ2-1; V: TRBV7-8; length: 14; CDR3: CASSLEVPSSEQFF
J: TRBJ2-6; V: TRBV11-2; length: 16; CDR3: CASSSHRASGANVLTF
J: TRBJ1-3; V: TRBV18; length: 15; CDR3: CASSRSGGASNTIYF
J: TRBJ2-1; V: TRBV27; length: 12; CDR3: CASWQAYNEQFF
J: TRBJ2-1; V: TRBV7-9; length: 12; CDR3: CASSLKGDEQFF
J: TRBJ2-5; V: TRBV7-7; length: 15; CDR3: CASSTLAGGQETQYF
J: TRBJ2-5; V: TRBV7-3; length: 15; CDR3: CASSLTYTGRATQYF
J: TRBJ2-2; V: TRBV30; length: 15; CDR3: CAWSADRGGTGELFF
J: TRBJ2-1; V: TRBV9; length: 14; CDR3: CASSAGQGLNEQFF
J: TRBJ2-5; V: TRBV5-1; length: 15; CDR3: CASSAEGAGGKTQYF
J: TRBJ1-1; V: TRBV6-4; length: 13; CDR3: CASSRVVNTEAFF
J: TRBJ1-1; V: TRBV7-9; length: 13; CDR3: CASSFNQGTEAFF